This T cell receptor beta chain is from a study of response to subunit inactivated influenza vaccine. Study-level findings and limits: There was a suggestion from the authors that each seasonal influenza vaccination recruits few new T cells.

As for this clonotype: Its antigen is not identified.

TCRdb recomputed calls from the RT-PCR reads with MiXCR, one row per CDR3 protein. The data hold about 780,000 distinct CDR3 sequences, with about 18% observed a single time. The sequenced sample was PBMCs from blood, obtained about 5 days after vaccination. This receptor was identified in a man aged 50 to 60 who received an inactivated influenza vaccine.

The CDR3 region is CASSLAFLAGGYEQYF. CDR3 DNA: TGTGCCAGCAGCTTAGCCTTCCTAGCGGGAGGTTACGAGCAGTACTTC. This chain joins TRBV7-2 and TRBJ2-7; 11 nucleotides line up with TRBD2. After removal of 0 bases from V and 4 bases from J, the junction contained 5 bases not matched to a gene. This CDR3 is built from 16 residues. CDR1 and CDR2 (germline): SGHTA, FQGNSA.